The 17 T cell receptor beta chains presented below share a single source sample, sequenced in a study of T cells after posttransplantation cyclophosphamide. Sampled 1 year posttransplant, controls received myeloablative marrow transplants, methotrexate and a calcineurin inhibitor. The assay was immunoSEQ multiplex PCR, and TCRdb's table has in-frame clones only and misses some. The sample records around 9,400 clones, 89% being singletons. The source was PBMCs, collected approximately 430 days after allogeneic stem cell transplant with calcineurin inhibitor and methotrexate. The receptors originated from a male patient aged 45-59 years who received an allogeneic stem cell transplant from an unrelated donor, was CMV-positive, and had chronic GVHD only. The graft donor may have given rise to some T cells.

The chain joins TRBV28 to TRBJ1-6; D is possibly TRBD1 (6 bases). Deletions cut 2 bases from V and 9 bases from J, with 11 bases between. In germline, CDR1 is MDHEN, CDR2 SYDVKM. The CDR3 totals 14 residues. This CDR3 is CASSLRGGSSPLHF. DNA of the CDR3: TGTGCCAGCAGTTTACGGGGGGGCAGTTCACCCCTCCACTTT.

This clone was detected a few times. The rearrangement joins TRBV10-1 to TRBJ1-1; TRBD1 matches 7 bases. Germline V gene data show CDR1 as WNHNN and CDR2 as SYGVQD (reference sequence). J lost 4 bases, V lost 3 bases, and 2 bases had no gene match. CDR3 length: 13 residues. CDR3: CASSETGATEAFF. DNA of the CDR3: TGCGCCAGCAGTGAAACAGGGGCCACTGAAGCTTTCTTT.

The J gene is TRBJ2-7, the V gene TRBV6-5, with 9 bases matching TRBD1. There are 16 residues in the CDR3. Trimming cost V 2 bases and J 4 bases; bases outside gene matches: 9. Germline loops: CDR1 MNHEY, CDR2 SVGAGI. CDR3 region: CASSYSLRDRAYEQYF. CDR3 coding DNA: TGTGCCAGCAGTTACAGTTTACGGGACAGGGCTTACGAGCAGTACTTC.

The chain carries TRBV11-3 and TRBJ2-1, with 9 nucleotides matching TRBD2. The ends lost 1 base at V and 7 bases at J; junction bases unmatched: 8. The CDR3 runs 16 residues. Germline V gene data show CDR1 as SGHNT and CDR2 as YENEEA. The CDR3 sequence is CASSLGGAGGQNEQFF. The CDR3, as DNA: TGTGCCAGCAGCTTAGGTGGGGCGGGAGGGCAGAATGAGCAGTTCTTC.

The rearrangement joins TRBV6-1 to TRBJ2-7, with 8 bases aligning to TRBD1. V was pared by 3 bases and J by 3 bases, with 7 bases of the junction left unmatched. The CDR3 consists of 15 residues. Germline V gene sequence: CDR1 MNHNS, CDR2 SASEGT. CDR3 DNA: TGTGCCAGCAGTGATTTGGGACAGGTTAGCTACGAGCAGTACTTC. This codes for CASSDLGQVSYEQYF.

This chain uses TRBV7-9 with TRBJ2-7, with D perhaps TRBD2 (5 bases). V was cut by 5 bases and J by 2 bases, with 7 bases left in between. Germline V gene data show CDR1 as SEHNR and CDR2 as FQNEAQ (reference sequence). CDR3 length: 12 amino acids. The CDR3 loop is CASSLGAYEQYF. The DNA of the CDR3 is TGTGCCAGCAGCCTCGGGGCCTACGAGCAGTACTTC.

J is TRBJ2-3 and V is TRBV4-2, with 9 positions matching TRBD2. From germline, CDR1 is LGHNA and CDR2 YNFKEQ. The CDR3 extends over 15 amino acids. Trimming cost V 1 base and J 4 bases; bases outside gene matches: 3. The chain's CDR3 is CASSQGTSVADTQYF. CDR3 coding DNA: TGTGCCAGCAGCCAAGGGACTAGCGTTGCAGATACGCAGTATTTT.

This chain joins TRBV5-1 and TRBJ2-7, with D maybe TRBD2 (5 bases). Germline lookup yields CDR1 SGHRS and CDR2 YFSETQ. V lost 7 bases and J 2 bases, leaving 10 bases between the germline ends. The CDR3 is 12 amino acids. CDR3 loop: CASSRGPYEQYF. The DNA for the CDR3 is TGCGCCAGCTCCCGGGGTCCCTACGAGCAGTACTTC.

The chain links TRBV6-5 to TRBJ1-2; D unresolved. Trimming stripped 5 bases from V and 2 bases from J, with 9 bases between. Germline assignment: CDR1 MNHEY and CDR2 SVGAGI. The CDR3 loop spans 13 amino acids. CDR3 DNA sequence: TGTGCCAGCAGTACAAATTTCAACTATGGCTACACCTTC. Amino acid sequence: CASSTNFNYGYTF.

This rearrangement joins TRBV19 to TRBJ2-7, with a possible D match to TRBD1 (6 bases). This CDR3 is 13 amino acids long. With 5 bases removed from V and 3 bases from J, the gap between germline ends came to 11 bases. Germline CDR1 is LNHDA and CDR2 is SQIVND (reference sequence). CDR3 in amino acids: CASSPTGYYEQYF. In DNA form, the CDR3 reads TGTGCCAGTAGTCCGACAGGATACTACGAGCAGTACTTC.

The chain carries TRBV5-4 and TRBJ1-3; D unclear. Deletions cut 2 bases from V and 5 bases from J, with 11 bases between. Germline CDR1 is SGHNT and CDR2 is YYREEE (reference sequence). The CDR3 runs to 14 residues. The CDR3 region has the DNA TGTGCCAGCAGCTTATTTACCCAGAGAAACACCATATATTTT. As protein: CASSLFTQRNTIYF.

This chain connects TRBV5-5 to TRBJ2-7; TRBD2 matches 9 bases. The junction had 3 bases not matched to a gene; V was cut back by 4 bases and J by 4 bases. Germline loops: CDR1 SGHKS, CDR2 YYEKEE (reference sequence). CDR3 length: 13 amino acids. CDR3 sequence (DNA): TGTGCCAGCAGCCCGACTAGCGGATACGAGCAGTACTTC. Translating it yields CASSPTSGYEQYF.

This sequence joins TRBV6-5 and TRBJ1-1; D unclear. The germline V and J ends were trimmed by 0 bases and 6 bases, with 14 bases remaining between them. Germline CDR1 MNHEY, CDR2 SVGAGI. This CDR3 comprises 15 residues. The CDR3 loop is CASSYSTGFGAEAFF. The CDR3 region has the DNA TGTGCCAGCAGTTACTCCACGGGTTTCGGCGCTGAAGCTTTCTTT.

This chain links TRBV7-9 with TRBJ2-7, with D possibly matching TRBD1 (5 bases). The CDR3 is made up of 11 amino acids. CDR1 and CDR2 (germline): SEHNR, FQNEAQ (reference sequence). V gave up 5 bases and J gave up 6 bases, with 8 bases separating them. The CDR3 region is CASSHTGEQYF. The CDR3 DNA sequence: TGTGCCAGCAGCCACACAGGCGAGCAGTACTTC.

This clone has just one count. This chain links TRBV6-5 with TRBJ2-3, with TRBD2 identical over 10 bases. V shed 6 bases, J shed 6 bases, and the junction held 6 bases outside the gene matches. Germline V gene sequence: CDR1 MNHEY, CDR2 SVGAGI. The CDR3 sequence is 14 residues long. Here the CDR3 reads CASRPSGGADTQYF. CDR3 DNA: TGTGCCAGCAGACCAAGCGGGGGGGCGGATACGCAGTATTTT.

The V gene is TRBV27, the J gene TRBJ1-2, with D unresolved. With 1 base removed from V and 7 bases from J, the gap between germline ends came to 10 bases. The CDR3 length is 13 residues. Germline V gene lookup returns CDR1 MNHEY and CDR2 SMNVEV (reference sequence). Here the CDR3 DNA reads TGTGCCAGCAGTTTATTATCAGGAGGTGGCTACACCTTC. It encodes CASSLLSGGGYTF.

The CDR3 DNA is TGTGCCAGCAGTTACTGGCGGTCTAGCACAGATACGCAGTATTTT. It yields the protein CASSYWRSSTDTQYF. The chain employs TRBV27 and TRBJ2-3; D gene ambiguous. Trimming removed 4 bases from V and 0 bases from J, with 11 bases in between. Germline lookup yields CDR1 MNHEY and CDR2 SMNVEV (reference sequence). The CDR3 has 15 residues.